Detailed here is one TCR beta chain. The CDR3 runs to 16 residues. CDR1 MNHNY and CDR2 SVGAGI come from the germline V gene (reference sequence). The V end lost 6 bases, the J end lost 5 bases, and 20 bases lay between the germline ends. 13 Jbeta primers and 60 Vbeta primers were used for the PCR. Data came from immunoSEQ multiplex PCR; TCRdb stores just in-frame clones and leaves some out. The table has over 100,000 clones, roughly 65% seen once. This entry comes from a study of cytomegalovirus exposure and HLA in healthy donors. The clonotype originates from a man between 40 and 49 years old in good health and CMV-seropositive. The chain carries TRBV6-6 and TRBJ1-5; possibly TRBD1 for D (6 bases). Sequenced material: PBMCs. Written as DNA, the CDR3 is TGTGCCAGCAGGATACAGGGTGAAGGCGGAGATCAGCCCCAGCATTTT. Translating it yields CASRIQGEGGDQPQHF.